These 10 T cell receptor beta chains share one sample of origin, sequenced in a study of Tregs in tolerant kidney transplant recipients. TCRdb keeps only in-frame clones here, not all; method: immunoSEQ multiplex PCR. The table includes tens of thousands of clones, approximately 88% detected once. This material consisted of CD4+ T cells from blood, taken before the transplant. Every receptor here comes from a human donor who received a combined kidney and bone marrow transplant.

CDR3 loop: CASSRLGTTSGRGADTQYF. CDR3 DNA sequence: TGTGCCAGCAGCCGACTAGGGACAACTAGCGGAAGGGGTGCAGATACGCAGTATTTT. The V gene is TRBV5-4, the J gene TRBJ2-3; 8 bases map to TRBD2. CDR3 length: 19 residues. The germline gives CDR1 SGHNT, CDR2 YYREEE (reference sequence). V was pared by 4 bases and J by 4 bases, with 20 bases of the junction left unmatched.

The V gene is TRBV7-9, the J gene TRBJ2-5, with TRBD2 identical over 9 bases. Germline V gene sequence: CDR1 SEHNR, CDR2 FQNEAQ (reference sequence). The V gene end was trimmed by 3 bases and the J gene end by 3 bases; junction bases not matched to a gene: 11. The CDR3 extends over 17 amino acids. CDR3 residues: CASSFVGASGVEETQYF. The CDR3 DNA sequence: TGTGCCAGCAGCTTCGTGGGGGCTAGCGGGGTTGAAGAGACCCAGTACTTC.

The gene calls are TRBV11-1 and TRBJ1-1; D might be TRBD1 (6 bases). Germline-derived CDR1 and CDR2 are SGHAT and FQDESV (reference sequence). Between the trimmed V and J ends, which lost 7 bases and 0 bases, there was a span of 9 bases. The CDR3 length is 13 residues. CDR3 coding DNA: TGTGCCAGCAAGGGACAACTGAACACTGAAGCTTTCTTT. Translating gives CASKGQLNTEAFF.

The rearrangement links TRBV19 to TRBJ2-3, with TRBD2 identical over 13 bases. CDR1 and CDR2 from the germline V gene are LNHDA and SQIVND (reference sequence). V lost 4 bases to trimming and J lost 5 bases; unmatched junction nucleotides: 6. This CDR3 spans 16 amino acids. CDR3: CASSTGTSGIGDTQYF. The CDR3 DNA reads as TGTGCCAGTAGTACCGGGACTAGCGGGATTGGAGATACGCAGTATTTT.

The J gene is TRBJ2-3, the V gene TRBV5-1; 11 bases line up with TRBD2. The CDR3 loop spans 18 amino acids. Germline loops: CDR1 SGHRS, CDR2 YFSETQ. Trimming removed 4 bases from V and 0 bases from J; junction bases left unmatched: 10. CDR3 in amino acids: CASSRGVGLAESTDTQYF. CDR3 sequence (DNA): TGCGCCAGCAGCCGGGGGGTGGGACTAGCGGAGAGCACAGATACGCAGTATTTT. The whole variable domain, remainder taken from reference TRBV5-1 and TRBJ2-3, is KAGVTQTPRYLIKTRGQQVTLSCSPISGHRSVSWYQQTPGQGLQFLFEYFSETQRNKGNFPGRFSGRQFSNSRSEMNVSTLELGDSALYLCASSRGVGLAESTDTQYFGPGTRLTVL.

This sequence joins TRBV10-3 and TRBJ1-5; D gene unclear. The ends were cut back, 2 bases at V and 2 bases at J, with 7 bases in the middle. CDR1 is ENHRY, CDR2 SYGVKD, per germline. The CDR3 spans 14 residues. CDR3 in amino acids: CAISEHQGNQPQHF. CDR3 in DNA: TGTGCCATCAGTGAGCACCAGGGCAATCAGCCCCAGCATTTT.

The chain employs TRBV11-3 and TRBJ2-1; no reliable D call. The CDR3 spans 16 residues. From germline, CDR1 is SGHNT and CDR2 YENEEA. Trimming stripped 5 bases from V and 3 bases from J, with 17 bases between. CDR3 region: CASSIRGGDLYNEQFF. In nucleotides, the CDR3 is TGTGCCAGCAGCATCAGAGGCGGAGATCTCTACAATGAGCAGTTCTTC.

The rearrangement uses TRBV28 and TRBJ1-2; TRBD1 matches at 8 bases. Germline CDR1 and CDR2: MDHEN and SYDVKM. J gave up 2 bases and V 5 bases, and 4 bases lay outside the gene matches. The CDR3 sequence is 14 residues long. The CDR3 nucleotides read TGTGCCAGCAGTAGACAGGGGTTAAACTATGGCTACACCTTC. Translation: CASSRQGLNYGYTF.

The rearrangement joins TRBV6-1 to TRBJ2-4; a weak D match, TRBD2 (5 bases). Per germline, CDR1 MNHNS and CDR2 SASEGT. The CDR3 covers 16 residues. V lost 2 bases and J 4 bases, leaving 15 bases between the germline ends. The CDR3 DNA follows: TGTGCCAGCAGTGAATGGGCCGAGACTATTAAAAACATTCAGTACTTC. Residues: CASSEWAETIKNIQYF.

The sample holds one count of this clone. The V call is TRBV27, the J call TRBJ2-3; 9 positions match TRBD2. CDR3 length equals 15 residues. After removal of 5 bases from V and 4 bases from J, the junction contained 7 bases not matched to a gene. Germline V gives CDR1 MNHEY, CDR2 SMNVEV (reference sequence). The DNA of the CDR3 is TGTGCCAGCAGTCATTTTAGCGGGAGCTCAGATACGCAGTATTTT. It yields the protein CASSHFSGSSDTQYF.